The 11 T cell receptor beta chains below come from one sample, sequenced in a study of PD-1 blockade in classical Hodgkin lymphoma. Noted time point: cycle 4 day 1 (C4D1), after more than 5 weeks of nivolumab. Each patient relapsed following autologous stem cell transplantation, and prior brentuximab vedotin exposure differed. The repertoire was sequenced with immunoSEQ multiplex PCR; TCRdb's copy has only in-frame clones and lacks some. The sample has tens of thousands of clones; around 74% are singletons. This specimen consisted of peripheral blood mononuclear cells (PBMCs), obtained before the fourth cycle of nivolumab. Receptor source: a human donor with classical Hodgkin lymphoma.

The chain has TRBV18 and TRBJ2-7; 8 bases align to TRBD1. The CDR3 consists of 16 residues. Unmatched junction bases numbered 12, after V lost 3 bases and J lost 5 bases. CDR1 and CDR2 (germline): KGHSH, LQKENI. The CDR3 spells CASSPKGQEGLDEQYF. The CDR3 coding sequence is TGTGCCAGCTCACCGAAGGGACAGGAGGGTCTCGACGAGCAGTACTTC.

The chain links TRBV19 to TRBJ1-2; 8 positions match TRBD1. The CDR3 is 13 amino acids. Per the germline V gene, CDR1 is LNHDA and CDR2 is SQIVND (reference sequence). The ends lost 6 bases at V and 4 bases at J; junction bases unmatched: 4. CDR3 sequence: CASRTGQGYGYTF. CDR3 coding DNA: TGTGCCAGTAGGACCGGACAGGGCTATGGCTACACCTTC.

The chain uses TRBV7-9 and TRBJ2-2; maybe TRBD2 (6 bases). The CDR3 loop spans 16 amino acids. Deletions cut 8 bases from V and 4 bases from J, with 20 bases between. CDR1 is SEHNR and CDR2 is FQNEAQ in the germline V gene (reference sequence). The CDR3 bases are TGTGCCAGCCTCAAAATGGGGGGACGGGGCACCGGGGAGCTGTTTTTT. Translating it yields CASLKMGGRGTGELFF.

This chain uses TRBV15 with TRBJ1-1, with D possibly being TRBD1 (6 bases). V dropped 0 bases and J dropped 4 bases, with 12 bases sitting between them. CDR1 and CDR2 from the germline V gene are LNHNV and YYDKDF (reference sequence). The CDR3 has 15 amino acids. CDR3 region: CATSRDKGVITEAFF. The DNA of the CDR3 is TGTGCCACCAGCAGAGATAAGGGGGTAATCACTGAAGCTTTCTTT.

The J gene is TRBJ2-7, the V gene TRBV7-2, with D perhaps assigned TRBD1 or TRBD2 (5 bases each). V gave up 5 bases and J gave up 12 bases, with 17 bases separating them. Looked up from germline, CDR1 is SGHTA and CDR2 is FQGNSA. The CDR3 sequence is 12 residues long. For the CDR3, the DNA is TGTGCCAGCAGCCCCGGGGCGAACTTTCGGTACTTC. Encoded protein: CASSPGANFRYF.

J is TRBJ2-7 and V is TRBV15, with D perhaps matching TRBD1 (5 bases). This CDR3 has 16 residues. Germline lookup yields CDR1 LNHNV and CDR2 YYDKDF (reference sequence). Between the trimmed V and J ends, which lost 0 bases and 0 bases, there was a span of 12 bases. The CDR3 reads CATSREQDTSSYEQYF. CDR3 bases: TGTGCCACCAGCAGAGAACAGGACACCAGCTCCTACGAGCAGTACTTC.

With respect to this clone: This specimen includes other DNA sequences encoding the same CDR3. The gene calls are TRBV20-1 and TRBJ2-5, with D uncertain. The CDR3 has 11 amino acids. Germline V gene lookup returns CDR1 DFQATT and CDR2 SNEGSKA (reference sequence). Trimming took off 3 bases at V and 4 bases at J, with 6 bases between the two ends. The chain's CDR3 is CSARVGETQYF. CDR3 in DNA: TGCAGTGCTAGGGTCGGAGAGACCCAGTACTTC.

The sample holds a few counts of this clone. The CDR3 reads CASSGFFTSGIYEQYF. As DNA, the CDR3 is TGTGCCAGCAGTGGGTTCTTTACTAGCGGGATCTACGAGCAGTACTTC. This chain connects TRBV2 to TRBJ2-7, with 10 positions matching TRBD2. Germline CDR1 SNHLY, CDR2 FYNNEI. J gave up 3 bases and V 4 bases, and 9 bases lay outside the gene matches. CDR3 length: 16 residues.

This clone was seen a single time. Different DNA sequences within this sample yield the same CDR3. The chain carries TRBV7-9 and TRBJ2-7, with 10 positions matching TRBD2. Germline V gene lookup returns CDR1 SEHNR and CDR2 FQNEAQ (reference sequence). V lost 1 base, J lost 4 bases, and 4 bases stayed unmatched. This CDR3 region has 15 residues. The CDR3 DNA sequence: TGTGCCAGCAGCTTAGGGACTAGCGGAGTTTACGAGCAGTACTTC. Translated: CASSLGTSGVYEQYF. Based on the CDR3 plus reference TRBV7-9 and TRBJ2-7, the full variable domain is DTGVSQNPRHKITKRGQNVTFRCDPISEHNRLYWYRQTLGQGPEFLTYFQNEAQLEKSRLLSDRFSAERPKGSFSTLEIQRTEQGDSAMYLCASSLGTSGVYEQYFGPGTRLTVT.

The chain is built from TRBV5-1 and TRBJ2-5; D assignment may be TRBD1 or TRBD2 (5 bases each). This CDR3 has 13 amino acids. Germline CDR1 SGHRS, CDR2 YFSETQ. The V end lost 8 bases, the J end lost 2 bases, and 13 bases lay between the germline ends. The CDR3 loop is CASGRDGQETQYF. CDR3 nucleotides: TGCGCCAGTGGAAGGGACGGACAAGAGACCCAGTACTTC.

The rearrangement links TRBV7-6 to TRBJ2-1, with a tentative D call TRBD2 (6 bases). V lost 5 bases, J lost 2 bases, and 13 bases lay in between. The CDR3 has 15 residues. Germline CDR1 reads SGHVS; CDR2 reads FNYEAQ. Written as DNA, the CDR3 is TGTGCCAGCAGCGTGGGACTGCTGACCTACAATGAGCAGTTCTTC. Protein sequence: CASSVGLLTYNEQFF.